This T cell receptor beta chain appears in the sequencing data of a study of T cell responses to AZD1222 COVID-19 vaccine. Study details: Pooled in the analysis were second doses at about 4 or about 12 weeks.

From germline, CDR1 is SGHTA and CDR2 FQGTGA. The trim removed 4 bases at V and 0 bases at J, leaving 17 bases unmatched. The CDR3 is 21 residues long. Assay used: immunoSEQ multiplex PCR; TCRdb lists only in-frame clones, some missing. Of roughly 92,000 clones listed, 85% to 90% were seen once; the top ten hold 8% to 9.5%. Regarding the study as a whole: Repertoires were collected only later (after the peak T cell response had occurred).

Remarks on this clone: What it binds is not known.

This chain connects TRBV7-3 to TRBJ2-1, with 11 positions matching TRBD1. Sequenced material: peripheral blood, taken on day 0 of AZD1222 vaccination. This TCR was sampled from an adult in good health. The CDR3 nucleotides read TGTGCCAGCAGCTCCTCCCCCGGGACAGGGGGAACCGCGTTCTCCTACAATGAGCAGTTCTTC. Its protein is CASSSSPGTGGTAFSYNEQFF.